This T cell receptor beta chain was captured by sequencing in a study of blood T cell repertoires in COVID-19. Study background: Spain, Italy and the United States supplied samples that represented acute and convalescent COVID-19.

The V gene's germline CDR1 is SGDLS and CDR2 YYNGEE. V lost 2 bases and J lost 0, with 4 bases in between. The CDR3 length is 13 residues. The protocol was immunoSEQ multiplex PCR, while the TCRdb copy is restricted to in-frame clones and leaves out a portion. The table shows approximately 250,000 clones, with around four fifths occurring only once. This clone was observed a single time. Sequencing was done on a sample of peripheral blood. The chain joins TRBV9 to TRBJ2-3; D uncertain. The clonotype originates from an older woman with active or convalescent COVID-19. In DNA form, the CDR3 reads TGTGCCAGCAGCGTGACTAGCACAGATACGCAGTATTTT. Its protein product is CASSVTSTDTQYF.